This T cell receptor (beta chain) was sequenced during a study of blood T cell repertoires in COVID-19. V dropped 0 bases and J dropped 2 bases, with 12 bases sitting between them. Germline V gene lookup returns CDR1 LGHDT and CDR2 YNNKEL (reference sequence). There are 16 residues in the CDR3. Only in-frame clones appear in the TCRdb table, and some are missing; sequencing was by immunoSEQ multiplex PCR. The table lists roughly 140,000 clones, roughly 90% of them singletons. V is TRBV3-1 (or the pseudogene TRBV3-2) and J is TRBJ2-3; D not resolved. This TCR came from a woman in her twenties or thirties with acute COVID-19. The sample comprised PBMCs or T cells enriched from blood (not recorded which). CDR3 protein: CASSQDKGGATDTQYF. The CDR3, as DNA: TGTGCCAGCAGCCAAGATAAAGGCGGCGCCACAGATACGCAGTATTTT.